The clone carrying this T cell receptor (beta chain) was counted a single time. J gave up 9 bases and V 4 bases, and 6 bases lay outside the gene matches. The CDR3 consists of 14 residues. Germline V gene sequence: CDR1 KGHDR, CDR2 SFDVKD. Assay used: immunoSEQ multiplex PCR; TCRdb lists only in-frame clones, some missing. The repertoire holds about 36,000 clones, with over 75% as singletons. The data originate from a study of blood T cell repertoires in COVID-19. Study background: Sites in the United States, Italy and Spain provided acute and convalescent COVID-19 samples.

The V and J genes are TRBV24-1 and TRBJ2-2; 8 nucleotides agree with TRBD1. The sample was peripheral blood. The TCR sequence derives from a human donor in a cohort sampled during active or convalescent COVID-19. The donor label of this sample is uncertain. CDR3 loop: CATSDPGQGWELFF. The CDR3 DNA sequence: TGTGCCACCAGTGACCCCGGACAGGGCTGGGAGCTGTTTTTT.